The 8 T cell receptor beta chains given below trace back to one sample, sequenced in a study of CD8+ T cells in alopecia areata. Stated treatment: oral pan-JAK inhibitor, 5-10 mg twice daily. Extracted RNA was reverse transcribed, and the resulting cDNA served as sequencing template. Here immunoSEQ multiplex PCR was the method, and the copy in TCRdb shows in-frame clones only, minus some. The sample holds 110,000 or so clones; roughly 50% are singletons and the top ten take about 3.3%. The sample here was CD4+ T cells sorted from blood, taken at week 24, from a patient treated with tofacitinib. The receptors shown here come from a human donor with alopecia areata.

Turning to this clone: An end of the junction does not agree with germline; a read error may underlie this. The chain combines TRBV6-5 with TRBJ1-6, with no clear D. The length of the CDR3 is 13 residues. Germline CDR1 MNHEY, CDR2 SVGAGI. The CDR3: CAGSYSTLSPLHF. Here the CDR3 DNA reads TGTGCCGGCAGTTACTCCACCTTATCACCCCTCCACTTT.

A remark on this clone: This may arise from a read error, as a much more abundant clone is one base away. V and J are TRBV11-3 and TRBJ2-5; D remains unclear. The CDR3 length is 11 residues. Trimming took off 2 bases at V and 5 bases at J, with 3 bases between the two ends. The germline gives CDR1 SGHNT, CDR2 YENEEA. The CDR3 reads CASSLRETQYF. CDR3 in DNA: TGTGCCAGCAGCTTACGGGAGACCCAGTACTTC.

This clone was observed a handful of times. The chain has TRBV5-6 and TRBJ1-6; 8 bases line up with TRBD1. The CDR3 extends over 15 amino acids. CDR1 and CDR2 from the germline V gene are SGHDT and YYEEEE. J gave up 9 bases and V 4 bases, and 9 bases lay outside the gene matches. For the CDR3, the DNA is TGTGCCAGCAGCCCGGGGACAGGCCAGGGTTCACCCCTCCACTTT. This gives the protein CASSPGTGQGSPLHF.

This chain joins TRBV7-2 and TRBJ2-7; 8 positions agree with TRBD1. Trimming took 5 bases from V and 3 from J; bases not matched to a gene: 9. This CDR3 contains 15 residues. The germline gives CDR1 SGHTA, CDR2 FQGNSA. The CDR3 loop reads CASSPSGTGNYEQYF. CDR3 bases: TGTGCCAGCAGCCCCTCCGGGACAGGAAACTACGAGCAGTACTTC.

This sequence joins TRBV5-1 and TRBJ1-2, with D possibly TRBD1 on 6 matching bases. From germline, CDR1 is SGHRS and CDR2 YFSETQ. Trimming removed 0 bases at V and 4 bases at J, with 13 bases between. This CDR3 is built from 15 residues. This CDR3 reads CASSLGGQPIYGYTF. Here the CDR3 DNA reads TGCGCCAGCAGCTTGGGGGGGCAGCCCATCTATGGCTACACCTTC.

This clone was seen only a few times. The V gene is TRBV30, the J gene TRBJ1-1, with 7 bases fitting TRBD1. J was trimmed by 6 bases and V by 3 bases; bases with no gene match: 10. The CDR3 totals 14 residues. Germline-derived CDR1 and CDR2 are GTSNPN and SVGIG (reference sequence). The CDR3 reads CAWRAGGGPSEAFF. The CDR3 DNA reads as TGTGCCTGGAGGGCAGGAGGGGGCCCCTCTGAAGCTTTCTTT.

This clone was counted a few times. The rearrangement joins TRBV2 to TRBJ2-5, with D possibly matching TRBD2 (6 bases). Germline CDR1 is SNHLY and CDR2 is FYNNEI. There are 14 residues in the CDR3. The V end was cut by 2 bases, the J end by 5 bases, with 12 bases between. The CDR3 DNA reads as TGTGCCAGCAGTGAAAGGCTAGCGCGGGAGACCCAGTACTTC. Amino acids: CASSERLARETQYF.

The rearrangement uses TRBV18 and TRBJ1-1; D uncertain. Germline values: CDR1 KGHSH, CDR2 LQKENI. Trimming pared 2 bases from V and 5 bases from J, leaving 3 bases between. There are 11 residues in the CDR3. CDR3 DNA sequence: TGTGCCAGCTCACCAGAAACTGAAGCTTTCTTT. Amino acid sequence: CASSPETEAFF.